Presented here are 6 T cell receptor beta chains from one specimen sequenced in a study of T cell repertoires in cytomegalovirus infection (dated by TCRdb to about 2019). Sequencer: Illumina HiSeq 1500. TCRdb passed the public sequencing reads through fastp at Q25 and MiXCR, retaining productive beta sequences. Identical CDR3 protein sequences are pooled into one entry, listed with their most common genes and DNA. The sample table contains about 140,000 distinct CDR3 sequences; only one count was recorded for approximately 5.9% of them. The ten largest make up about 20% of the sample. Sequenced sample: PBMCs. These receptors were collected from a human donor in good health (CMV status not recorded). Some clones in this sample may be carry-over from other donors' samples.

This clonotype was observed many times. This chain connects TRBV11-3 to TRBJ2-1; the D call may be TRBD1 or TRBD2 (6 bases each). CDR3 length: 17 residues. Germline V gene sequence: CDR1 SGHNT, CDR2 YENEEA. Trimming removed 5 bases from V and 1 base from J, with 18 bases in between. The CDR3 region has the DNA TGTGCCAGCAGCAAGCGACACGGGGGCCTTTCCTACAATGAGCAGTTCTTC. Translation: CASSKRHGGLSYNEQFF.

This clonotype was counted at least ten times. The chain combines TRBV11-2 with TRBJ2-2, with D perhaps TRBD1 (6 bases). The V gene's germline CDR1 is SGHAT and CDR2 FQNNGV. There are 15 residues in the CDR3. V was clipped by 6 bases and J by 7 bases, with 18 bases between them. The CDR3 DNA reads as TGTGCCAGCAGTCGAACCCAGGGGAGCAACGGGGAGCTGTTTTTT. It is translated as CASSRTQGSNGELFF.

This clonotype was picked up many times. This sequence joins TRBV20-1 and TRBJ2-2, with a possible D match to TRBD2 (5 bases). The germline V and J ends were trimmed by 0 bases and 1 base, with 9 bases remaining between them. Germline loops: CDR1 DFQATT, CDR2 SNEGSKA (reference sequence). The length of the CDR3 is 15 residues. CDR3 nucleotide sequence: TGCAGTGCTAGAGATTCGGGGAGGAACACCGGGGAGCTGTTTTTT. It codes for CSARDSGRNTGELFF.

This clonotype showed up just once. This chain connects TRBV20-1 to TRBJ1-4, with D perhaps TRBD1 (5 bases). The CDR3 extends over 13 amino acids. CDR1 is DFQATT and CDR2 is SNEGSKA in the germline V gene (reference sequence). CDR3 amino acids: CSGAGATNEKLFF. The CDR3 bases are TGCAGCGGGGCGGGAGCAACTAATGAAAAACTGTTTTTT.

At least ten counts were recorded for this clonotype. The chain links TRBV7-9 to TRBJ1-6; 10 positions agree with TRBD1. The germline V gene encodes CDR1 SEHNR and CDR2 FQNEAQ (reference sequence). CDR3 length: 18 amino acids. V was clipped by 6 bases and J by 0 bases; unmatched bases: 8. The CDR3, as DNA: TGTGCCAGCAGTCACGGGACAGGGGATCGCTCCTATAATTCACCCCTCCACTTT. Protein product: CASSHGTGDRSYNSPLHF.

This clonotype was picked up many times. The V call is TRBV15, the J call TRBJ1-1, with 11 bases aligning to TRBD1. This CDR3 has 16 amino acids. Germline V gene lookup returns CDR1 LNHNV and CDR2 YYDKDF (reference sequence). The junction had 11 bases not matched to a gene; V was cut back by 0 bases and J by 11 bases. The chain's CDR3 is CATSREVDRGLVGAFF. CDR3 nucleotides: TGTGCCACCAGCAGAGAGGTGGACAGGGGGCTGGTTGGCGCTTTCTTT.